A selection of T cell receptor beta chains follows, all from one sample in a study of Ad26.COV2.S vaccination and SARS-CoV-2 variants. Method: immunoSEQ multiplex PCR; TCRdb's copy keeps in-frame clones and lacks some. Of fewer than 400,000 clones in the sample, approximately 86% were seen once. The sample here was peripheral blood, taken in a trial of Ad26.COV2.S vaccine versus placebo. The receptors derive from a person between 18 and 65 years old who received the Ad26.COV2.S COVID-19 vaccine or a placebo. The CDR3 runs from the conserved cysteine through the conserved F or W.

j_gene,v_gene,CDR3aa
TRBJ2-5,TRBV3-1/TRBV3-2,CASSQPRGGGGETQYF
TRBJ2-2,TRBV4-1,CASSQGRTPNTGELFF
TRBJ2-1,TRBV7-2,CASRGQGAVEQFF
TRBJ1-1,TRBV20-1,CSAMEDTEAFF
TRBJ2-5,TRBV6-5,CASSYGSDRGGETQYF
TRBJ2-5,TRBV2,CASGDLGETQYF
TRBJ2-2,TRBV2,CASSDGELFF
TRBJ1-1,TRBV19,CASSTPLDTEAFF
TRBJ2-1,TRBV10-3,CASNVRNEQFF
TRBJ1-4,TRBV7-7,CASSLKSRGSEKLFF
TRBJ2-2,TRBV7-9,CASSLVESTGELFF
TRBJ2-3,TRBV7-2,CASIPGSRTTDTQYF
TRBJ2-2,TRBV6-5,CATRTGGTGTGELFF
TRBJ1-4,TRBV5-5,CASSLGGGNEKLFF
TRBJ2-2,TRBV5-1,CASSLYGTGNHGELFF
TRBJ2-7,TRBV27,CASSLAGGHTYEQYF
TRBJ2-7,TRBV10-3,CAISEQGLTNEQYF
TRBJ2-1,TRBV5-5,CASSLSIEQFF
TRBJ1-1,TRBV27,CASSLRGGTEAFF
TRBJ1-1,TRBV15,CATVGGVRNTEAFF
TRBJ1-6,TRBV29-1,CSVRQGGLNSPLHF
TRBJ1-2,TRBV5-8,CASSLINGADYGYTF
TRBJ1-1,TRBV19,CASTSGKYTEAFF
TRBJ1-2,TRBV25-1,CASSDPLEEGVGYTF